A selection of T cell receptor beta chains follows, all from one sample in a study of CXCR3-negative and CXCR3-positive naive CD8 T cells. TCRdb reanalyzed the 5' RACE reads, giving one entry per CDR3 protein sequence and no DNA. The sample table includes 92,000 or so distinct CDR3 sequences. The sequencing sample was made of naive CXCR3- CD8+ T cells from blood. These receptors originate from a human donor in good health. Some clones in this sample may be carry-over from other donors' samples. CDR3s include the opening cysteine and the closing phenylalanine or tryptophan.

v_gene	j_gene	CDR3aa
TRBV28	TRBJ2-2	CASSLRQGAGELFF
TRBV7-2	TRBJ2-7	CASSLPGGTYEQYF
TRBV29-1	TRBJ1-1	CSVPGGRTEAFF
TRBV4-3	TRBJ2-3	CASSPGSTDTQYF
TRBV7-2	TRBJ2-3	CASSSGTVSTDTQYF
TRBV7-9	TRBJ1-1	CASSPLPLEAFF
TRBV20-1	TRBJ1-6	CSVPTGTDSPLHF
TRBV20-1	TRBJ1-2	CSARDGEGGVGYGYTF
TRBV7-9	TRBJ1-2	CASRKGQMNYGYTF
TRBV10-3	TRBJ2-1	CAISEVVAGGNEQFF
TRBV4-2	TRBJ2-1	CASSQDPSGGNEQFF
TRBV18	TRBJ1-6	CASTDLNSPLHF
TRBV14	TRBJ2-3	CASSEGRAETDTQYF
TRBV4-2	TRBJ2-7	CASSSRLGQGRYEQYF
TRBV9	TRBJ2-2	CASSVGPGELFF
TRBV4-1	TRBJ1-4	CASSQDHRDEKLFF
TRBV12-3/TRBV12-4	TRBJ1-5	CASSLLGPNQPQHF
TRBV6-5	TRBJ2-7	CASSYTLDYEQYF
TRBV19	TRBJ2-5	CATRGAGWETQYF
TRBV29-1	TRBJ1-2	CSVELEGAAYGYTF
TRBV19	TRBJ2-2	CASSDWGQGNGELFF
TRBV13	TRBJ1-2	CASSLGQGPLFGYTF
TRBV12-3/TRBV12-4	TRBJ1-1	CASSPSGGPEAFF
TRBV7-2	TRBJ1-1	CASSLPDDRVYEAFF
TRBV6-2/TRBV6-3	TRBJ2-1	CASSYPGYNEQFF
TRBV29-1	TRBJ2-1	CSVDRRPTGLAGVFF
TRBV5-1	TRBJ1-2	CASSFDTGGYGYTF
TRBV19	TRBJ2-2	CASNRLAAGTNTGELFF
TRBV9	TRBJ2-7	CASSVAQGGLYEQYF
TRBV7-7	TRBJ2-1	CASSLFAGGSTYNEQFF
TRBV20-1	TRBJ1-1	CSARDREVGGTEAFF
TRBV6-5	TRBJ1-1	CASSYFPAGTLNTEAFF
TRBV29-1	TRBJ1-1	CSVEELGTEAFF
TRBV5-3	TRBJ2-2	CARSLVRPPAVASGRTGELFF
TRBV29-1	TRBJ2-7	CSVEGTGELYEQYF
TRBV5-1	TRBJ2-1	CASSLYRGHNEQFF
TRBV6-2/TRBV6-3	TRBJ2-2	CASSYSSGESDTGELFF
TRBV5-5	TRBJ2-7	CASSLFSGAYEQYF
TRBV20-1	TRBJ2-7	CSVASPDSTYEQYF
TRBV5-4	TRBJ2-2	CASSLGLAGGATGELFF
TRBV7-7	TRBJ2-1	CASSRGLAVSYNEQFF
TRBV20-1	TRBJ1-2	CSARDRGRAHGYTF
TRBV6-5	TRBJ1-2	CASTQIRENGYTF
TRBV12-3/TRBV12-4	TRBJ2-4	CASSLMGLQYF
TRBV18	TRBJ2-1	CASSGTGINNEQFF